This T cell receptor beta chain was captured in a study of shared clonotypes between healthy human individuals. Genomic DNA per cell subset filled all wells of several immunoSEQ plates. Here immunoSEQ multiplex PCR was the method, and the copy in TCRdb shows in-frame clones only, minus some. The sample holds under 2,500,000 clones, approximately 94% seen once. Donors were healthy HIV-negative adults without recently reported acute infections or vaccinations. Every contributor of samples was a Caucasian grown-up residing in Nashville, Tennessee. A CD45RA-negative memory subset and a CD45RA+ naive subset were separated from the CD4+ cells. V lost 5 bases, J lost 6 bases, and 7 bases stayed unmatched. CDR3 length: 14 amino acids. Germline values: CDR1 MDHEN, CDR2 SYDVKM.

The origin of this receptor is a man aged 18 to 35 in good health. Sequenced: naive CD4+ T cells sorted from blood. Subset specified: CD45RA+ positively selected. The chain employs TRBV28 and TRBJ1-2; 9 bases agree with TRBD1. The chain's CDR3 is CASSEYRTGDGYTF. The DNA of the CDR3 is TGTGCCAGCAGTGAATATCGGACAGGGGATGGCTACACCTTC.